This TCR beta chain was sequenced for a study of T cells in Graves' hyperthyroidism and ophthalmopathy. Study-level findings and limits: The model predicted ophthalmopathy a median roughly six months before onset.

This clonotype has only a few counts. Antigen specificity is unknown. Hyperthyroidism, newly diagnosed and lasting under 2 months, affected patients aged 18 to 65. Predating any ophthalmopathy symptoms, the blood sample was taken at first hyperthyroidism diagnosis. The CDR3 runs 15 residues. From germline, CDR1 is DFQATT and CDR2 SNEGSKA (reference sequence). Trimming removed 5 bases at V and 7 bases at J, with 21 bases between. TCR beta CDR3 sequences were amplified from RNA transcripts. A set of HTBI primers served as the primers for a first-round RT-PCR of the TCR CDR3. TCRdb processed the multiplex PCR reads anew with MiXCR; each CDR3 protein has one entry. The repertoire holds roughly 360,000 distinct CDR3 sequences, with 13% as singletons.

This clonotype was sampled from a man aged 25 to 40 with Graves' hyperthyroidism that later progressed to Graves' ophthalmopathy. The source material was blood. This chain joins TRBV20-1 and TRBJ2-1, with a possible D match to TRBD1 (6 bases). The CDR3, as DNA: TGCAGTGCTGACTCCGGACAGTCCCAGGGGAATGAGCAGTTCTTC. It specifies CSADSGQSQGNEQFF.